This T cell receptor beta chain was sequenced during a study of PD-L1 blockade in urothelial cancer. Across the study: Blood yielded a median of approximately 140,000 T cells per sample.

Germline CDR1 is MDHEN and CDR2 is SYDVKM. The CDR3 is 14 amino acids. The V gene end was trimmed by 6 bases and the J gene end by 5 bases; junction bases not matched to a gene: 8. In each PCR, synthetic TCR analog templates were spiked in. Assay used: immunoSEQ multiplex PCR; TCRdb lists only in-frame clones, some missing. Of approximately 71,000 clones in the sample, 85% to 90% were seen once. The receptor's source is a man in his fifties or sixties with urothelial cancer. The chain links TRBV28 to TRBJ1-1; 8 nucleotides line up with TRBD1. Sequences were derived from PBMCs, sampled around atezolizumab (anti-PD-L1) treatment. In DNA form, the CDR3 reads TGTGCCAGCAGCCCGCCAGGGGGCCGTACTGAAGCTTTCTTT. This gives the protein CASSPPGGRTEAFF.